These T cell receptor beta chains were read from a single sample in a study of shared clonotypes between healthy human individuals. Using immunoSEQ multiplex PCR, the repertoire was profiled, and TCRdb retains in-frame clones only, with some absent. The sample shows 2.3 million or so clones, 85% to 95% of them seen only once. The sequenced material came from naive CD4+ T cells from PBMCs. The origin of the receptors is a man between 18 and 29 years old in good health. Some clones in this sample may be carry-over from other donors' samples. Each CDR3 is given with its conserved first and last residue. Each record gives: CDR3 protein, CDR3 DNA, clone size, V gene, J gene, CDR3 length, D gene. A D gene is named only where the DNA matches it firmly. Clone size is not always given. Where it is, it says once, few, many or a class for expanded clones.

CASSLTNTGELFF	TGTGCCAGCAGCTTAACAAATACCGGGGAGCTGTTTTTT	NA	TRBV11-3	TRBJ2-2	13	NA
CARSPTETRDYGYTF	TGTGCCAGAAGCCCGACGGAGACCCGGGACTATGGCTACACCTTC	NA	TRBV5-3	TRBJ1-2	15	NA
CASGLGNEQFF	TGTGCTAGTGGTTTGGGCAATGAGCAGTTCTTC	NA	TRBV12-5	TRBJ2-1	11	NA
CASSPRTSGRPDSSDTQYF	TGTGCCAGCTCACCTAGGACTAGCGGGAGGCCCGACTCTTCGGATACGCAGTATTTT	NA	TRBV18	TRBJ2-3	19	TRBD2
CASSGRDGSFYEQYF	TGTGCCAGCTCAGGCCGGGACGGGAGCTTCTACGAGCAGTACTTC	NA	TRBV18	TRBJ2-7	15	NA
CASHDRGGTDTQYF	TGTGCCAGCCACGACAGGGGAGGCACAGATACGCAGTATTTT	NA	TRBV28	TRBJ2-3	14	TRBD1
CASRVGSYNEQFF	TGTGCCAGCAGAGTGGGTTCCTACAATGAGCAGTTCTTC	few	TRBV7-2	TRBJ2-1	13	NA
CSVKTDSSGANVLTF	TGCAGCGTTAAAACTGACAGCTCTGGGGCCAACGTCCTGACTTTC	NA	TRBV29-1	TRBJ2-6	15	NA
CASSQNRGRQNYGYTF	TGCGCCAGCAGCCAGAACAGGGGGCGGCAGAACTATGGCTACACCTTC	NA	TRBV4-1	TRBJ1-2	16	TRBD1
CASSENRGQGDSYEQYF	TGCGCCAGCAGTGAAAATCGTGGACAGGGGGACTCCTACGAGCAGTACTTC	NA	TRBV10-2	TRBJ2-7	17	TRBD1
CASGLGETQYF	TGTGCTAGTGGTTTAGGGGAGACCCAGTACTTC	NA	TRBV12-5	TRBJ2-5	11	NA
CASRETSGSYEQYF	TGTGCCAGCAGAGAGACTAGCGGGAGTTACGAGCAGTACTTC	NA	TRBV6-1	TRBJ2-7	14	TRBD2
CASSLQEGIKRGEAFF	TGTGCCAGCAGTTTGCAAGAAGGGATAAAAAGGGGTGAAGCTTTCTTT	NA	TRBV28	TRBJ1-1	16	NA
CASSRGGSPSNYGYTF	TGTGCCAGCAGCAGAGGGGGCTCCCCCTCTAACTATGGCTACACCTTC	few	TRBV7-9	TRBJ1-2	16	TRBD1
CASRKSGQGDGELFF	TGTGCCAGTAGAAAATCGGGGCAGGGTGACGGGGAGCTGTTTTTT	NA	TRBV7-9	TRBJ2-2	15	NA
CSVEPPGVEAQYF	TGCAGCGTTGAACCCCCGGGGGTCGAGGCCCAGTACTTC	NA	TRBV29-1	TRBJ2-5	13	NA
CASSSRRGNTDTQYF	TGTGCCAGCAGCTCGCGGAGGGGAAACACAGATACGCAGTATTTT	NA	TRBV5-4	TRBJ2-3	15	NA
CASKILGTSTDTQYF	TGTGCCAGCAAAATTCTCGGGACAAGCACAGATACGCAGTATTTT	NA	TRBV6-1	TRBJ2-3	15	NA
CASSLVATSYEQYF	TGTGCCAGCAGTCTGGTCGCGACCTCCTACGAGCAGTACTTC	NA	TRBV25-1	TRBJ2-7	14	NA
CATSRDTLRWVPGANVLTF	TGTGCCACCAGCAGAGATACATTGAGGTGGGTCCCCGGGGCCAACGTCCTGACTTTC	NA	TRBV15	TRBJ2-6	19	NA
CASSYGSYPTDTQYF	TGTGCCAGCAGTTACGGGTCGTATCCCACAGATACGCAGTATTTT	NA	TRBV6-5	TRBJ2-3	15	NA
CASSRNRGSYEQYF	TGTGCCAGCAGCCGCAACAGGGGCTCCTACGAGCAGTACTTC	NA	TRBV5-4	TRBJ2-7	14	TRBD1
CASSLNPGTDTQYF	TGTGCCAGCAGCTTGAATCCGGGCACAGATACGCAGTATTTT	NA	TRBV5-4	TRBJ2-3	14	NA
CASSFDRIMNTEAFF	TGTGCCAGCAGCTTCGACAGAATAATGAACACTGAAGCTTTCTTT	NA	TRBV7-9	TRBJ1-1	15	NA
CASSSTSYETQYF	TGCGCCAGCAGCTCAACTAGTTATGAGACCCAGTACTTC	NA	TRBV5-1	TRBJ2-5	13	NA
CASSKEHLFAEAFF	TGCGCCAGCAGCAAAGAACATTTGTTCGCTGAAGCTTTCTTT	few	TRBV5-1	TRBJ1-1	14	NA
CATFNRAGNTGELFF	TGTGCCACCTTTAACAGGGCAGGTAACACCGGGGAGCTGTTTTTT	NA	TRBV28	TRBJ2-2	15	NA
CASSLWRLQETQYF	TGTGCCAGCAGTTTATGGCGCCTCCAAGAGACCCAGTACTTC	NA	TRBV28	TRBJ2-5	14	NA
CASSEERGGYGYTF	TGTGCCAGCAGTGAAGAGAGAGGGGGTTATGGCTACACCTTC	NA	TRBV6-1	TRBJ1-2	14	NA
CASRFHDRESGELFF	TGTGCCAGCAGGTTTCATGACAGGGAATCCGGGGAGCTGTTTTTT	NA	TRBV7-9	TRBJ2-2	15	TRBD1
CATYGTDNSPLHF	TGTGCCACATACGGGACAGACAATTCACCCCTCCACTTT	NA	TRBV6-1	TRBJ1-6	13	TRBD1
CASSLYPGGTYEQYF	TGTGCCAGCAGTTTATACCCAGGGGGGACCTACGAGCAGTACTTC	once	TRBV27	TRBJ2-7	15	NA
CASSQAGSNQPQHF	TGCGCCAGCAGCCAAGCCGGGTCCAATCAGCCCCAGCATTTT	NA	TRBV4-1	TRBJ1-5	14	NA
CASSLYGTGQNEQYF	TGTGCCAGCAGTTTATACGGGACAGGGCAGAACGAGCAGTACTTC	NA	TRBV28	TRBJ2-7	15	TRBD1
CASRRLAPDTQYF	TGTGCCAGCAGACGACTAGCGCCAGATACGCAGTATTTT	NA	TRBV28	TRBJ2-3	13	TRBD2
CASSIPGGGADTQYF	TGTGCCAGTAGTATCCCCGGAGGCGGGGCAGATACGCAGTATTTT	NA	TRBV19	TRBJ2-3	15	NA
CASSTHRDGYTF	TGTGCCAGCAGTACCCACAGGGATGGCTACACCTTC	once	TRBV27	TRBJ1-2	12	NA
CASSTRTLGPGELFF	TGCGCCAGCAGCACTCGTACCTTGGGACCCGGGGAGCTGTTTTTT	NA	TRBV4-1	TRBJ2-2	15	NA
CAWRSADTQYF	TGTGCCTGGAGGTCTGCAGATACGCAGTATTTT	once	TRBV30	TRBJ2-3	11	NA
CASSLGRRGETQYF	TGTGCCAGCAGCTTAGGACGGCGGGGGGAGACCCAGTACTTC	once	TRBV11-2	TRBJ2-5	14	TRBD2